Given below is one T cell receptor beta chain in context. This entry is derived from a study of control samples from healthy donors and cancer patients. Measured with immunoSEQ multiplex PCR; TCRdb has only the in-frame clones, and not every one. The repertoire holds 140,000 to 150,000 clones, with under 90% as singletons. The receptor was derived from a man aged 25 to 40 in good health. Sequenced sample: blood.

The CDR3: CASSISGGDNEQYF. DNA for the CDR3: TGTGCCAGCAGTATTAGCGGGGGAGATAACGAGCAGTACTTC. The chain recombines TRBV6-5 with TRBJ2-7; 9 bases align to TRBD2. Germline CDR1 reads MNHEY; CDR2 reads SVGAGI. The CDR3 runs to 14 residues. V trimming: 5 bases; J trimming: 5 bases; junction bases outside the gene matches: 7.